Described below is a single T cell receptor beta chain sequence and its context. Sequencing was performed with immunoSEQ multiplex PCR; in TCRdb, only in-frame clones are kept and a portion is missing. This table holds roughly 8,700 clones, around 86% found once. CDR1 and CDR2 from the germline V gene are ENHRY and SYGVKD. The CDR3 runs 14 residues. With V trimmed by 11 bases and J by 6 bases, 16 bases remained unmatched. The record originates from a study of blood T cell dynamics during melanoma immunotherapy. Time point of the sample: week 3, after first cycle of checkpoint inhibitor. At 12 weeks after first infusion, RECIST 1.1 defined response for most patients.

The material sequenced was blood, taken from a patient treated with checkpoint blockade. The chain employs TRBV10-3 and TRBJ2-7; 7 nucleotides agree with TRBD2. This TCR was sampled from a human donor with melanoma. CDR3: CASRGVGRSPEQYF. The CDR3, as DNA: TGTGCCTCACGGGGGGTGGGACGGTCCCCCGAGCAGTACTTC.